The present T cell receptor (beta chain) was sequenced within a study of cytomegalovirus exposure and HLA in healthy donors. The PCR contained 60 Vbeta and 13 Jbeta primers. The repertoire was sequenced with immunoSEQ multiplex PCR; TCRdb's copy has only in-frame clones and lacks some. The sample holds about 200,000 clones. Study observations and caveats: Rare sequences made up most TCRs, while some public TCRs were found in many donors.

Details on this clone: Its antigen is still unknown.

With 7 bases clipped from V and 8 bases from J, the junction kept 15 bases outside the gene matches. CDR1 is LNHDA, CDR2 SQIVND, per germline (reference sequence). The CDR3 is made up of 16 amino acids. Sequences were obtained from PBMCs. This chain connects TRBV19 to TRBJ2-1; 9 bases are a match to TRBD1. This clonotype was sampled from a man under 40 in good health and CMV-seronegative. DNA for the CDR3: TGTGCCAGTACCCACCAGGGACAGGGAATCAGAGATGAGCAGTTCTTC. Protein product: CASTHQGQGIRDEQFF.